A selection of T cell receptor beta chains follows, all from one sample in a study of CD8 T cells in Susac syndrome. MiXCR, run by TCRdb on the immunoSEQ multiplex PCR reads, gives a single entry per CDR3 protein. The repertoire holds about 200,000 distinct CDR3 sequences, around nine tenths seen once, with approximately 0.086% in the top ten. Sequenced sample: CD4+ T cells from PBMCs. The receptor set was obtained from a human donor with Susac syndrome. The CDR3 runs from the conserved cysteine through the conserved F or W. The D gene is left open where the match is weak. Clone size is stated in some rows and not others, as once, few, many or a class when expanded.

v_gene	len	j_gene	abundance	d_gene	CDR3aa	CDR3nt
TRBV10-3	15	TRBJ2-1	NA	NA	CAISDPGGTYNEQFF	TGTGCCATCAGTGATCCAGGGGGGACCTACAATGAGCAGTTCTTC
TRBV19	16	TRBJ2-4	NA	NA	CASSLGPALAKNIQYF	TGTGCCAGTAGCCTGGGCCCTGCCCTGGCCAAAAACATTCAGTACTTC
TRBV20-1	14	TRBJ2-3	NA	NA	CSASLGKVTDTQYF	TGCAGTGCTAGTCTGGGAAAGGTCACAGATACGCAGTATTTT
TRBV6-2/TRBV6-3	14	TRBJ2-7	NA	TRBD1	CASNGQGVTYEQYF	TGTGCCAGCAATGGACAGGGGGTTACCTACGAGCAGTACTTC
TRBV5-1	14	TRBJ1-6	few	NA	CASSLDKTNSPLHF	TGCGCCAGCAGCTTGGACAAAACCAATTCACCCCTCCACTTT
TRBV2	13	TRBJ1-1	NA	NA	CASSRIGNTEAFF	TGTGCCAGCAGCCGGATAGGAAACACTGAAGCTTTCTTT
TRBV25-1	14	TRBJ1-1	few	TRBD1	CASSEGQGFTEAFF	TGTGCCAGCAGTGAAGGACAGGGGTTTACTGAAGCTTTCTTT
TRBV5-1	15	TRBJ1-2	few	NA	CASSLAPGDNYGYTF	TGCGCCAGCAGCTTGGCCCCAGGGGATAACTATGGCTACACCTTC
TRBV20-1	13	TRBJ2-7	NA	NA	CSASVQQGNEQYF	TGCAGTGCTAGTGTGCAACAGGGAAACGAGCAGTACTTC
TRBV25-1	14	TRBJ2-7	NA	TRBD1	CARKQGTSSYEQYF	TGTGCCAGAAAACAGGGGACCTCCTCTTACGAGCAGTACTTC
TRBV20-1	16	TRBJ2-3	NA	TRBD2	CSARDRRLASTDTQYF	TGCAGTGCTAGAGATCGGCGACTAGCGAGCACAGATACGCAGTATTTT
TRBV10-3	11	TRBJ2-1	NA	TRBD1	CAIARGPEQFF	TGTGCCATCGCCAGGGGGCCTGAGCAGTTCTTC
TRBV7-2	13	TRBJ1-1	NA	TRBD1	CASSLRAGTAAFF	TGTGCCAGCAGCTTAAGGGCCGGGACAGCCGCTTTCTTT
TRBV2	16	TRBJ2-6	NA	NA	CASSEILGTGANVLTF	TGTGCCAGCAGTGAAATTTTGGGCACTGGGGCCAACGTCCTGACTTTC
TRBV7-2	16	TRBJ2-3	NA	NA	CASSLDSGASTDTQYF	TGTGCCAGCAGCTTAGACAGCGGTGCTAGCACAGATACGCAGTATTTT
TRBV6-5	15	TRBJ1-1	NA	TRBD1	CASSYSGQANTEAFF	TGTGCCAGCAGTTACTCGGGACAGGCGAACACTGAAGCTTTCTTT
TRBV7-3	13	TRBJ2-1	NA	NA	CASSFERNNEQFF	TGTGCCAGCAGCTTCGAGAGAAACAATGAGCAGTTCTTC
TRBV20-1	16	TRBJ2-7	NA	TRBD2	CSAHGTSGRNTYEQYF	TGCAGTGCTCACGGGACTAGCGGGAGGAACACCTACGAGCAGTACTTC
TRBV7-9	13	TRBJ1-2	NA	NA	CASSLGESYGYTF	TGTGCCAGCAGCTTAGGGGAGAGCTATGGCTACACCTTC
TRBV5-1	16	TRBJ2-1	NA	TRBD2	CASSWAVTSGYNEQFF	TGCGCCAGCAGCTGGGCGGTGACTAGCGGATACAATGAGCAGTTCTTC
TRBV2	14	TRBJ1-2	NA	NA	CASSEQGSVYGYTF	TGTGCCAGCAGTGAACAGGGGAGCGTCTATGGCTACACCTTC
TRBV2	13	TRBJ1-1	NA	NA	CASSSALNTEAFF	TGTGCCAGCAGCTCGGCCCTGAACACTGAAGCTTTCTTT
TRBV27	17	TRBJ2-7	NA	TRBD2	CASSNSLSGSISYEQYF	TGTGCCAGCAGTAACTCCTTAAGCGGGAGTATCTCCTACGAGCAGTACTTC
TRBV9	15	TRBJ2-1	NA	NA	CASSPRQPGYNEQFF	TGTGCCAGCAGCCCCCGACAACCTGGTTACAATGAGCAGTTCTTC
TRBV2	12	TRBJ1-5	NA	NA	CASSTEYQPQHF	TGTGCCAGCTCGACAGAATATCAGCCCCAGCATTTT
TRBV4-1	16	TRBJ2-1	NA	NA	CASSRGPGADYNEQFF	TGCGCCAGCAGCCGAGGCCCAGGTGCCGACTACAATGAGCAGTTCTTC
TRBV18	17	TRBJ2-1	NA	NA	CASSPEGRGKHYNEQFF	TGTGCCAGCTCACCGGAGGGCAGGGGGAAACATTACAATGAGCAGTTCTTC
TRBV11-2	15	TRBJ2-7	NA	TRBD2	CASSLGSSGGYEQYF	TGTGCCAGCAGCTTAGGAAGTAGCGGGGGATACGAGCAGTACTTC
TRBV19	16	TRBJ1-5	NA	TRBD1	CASSTLEDRYNQPQHF	TGTGCCAGTAGTACCCTCGAGGACAGGTACAATCAGCCCCAGCATTTT
TRBV12-3/TRBV12-4	14	TRBJ2-3	NA	NA	CASSFAGWTDTQYF	TGTGCCAGCAGTTTCGCGGGATGGACAGATACGCAGTATTTT
TRBV3-1	16	TRBJ1-2	NA	TRBD1	CASSPTRTGAVRGYTF	TGTGCCAGCAGCCCGACGAGGACAGGGGCCGTTCGTGGCTACACCTTC
TRBV19	14	TRBJ1-5	once	NA	CASSIRQGNQPQHF	TGTGCCAGTAGTATCCGGCAGGGCAATCAGCCCCAGCATTTT
TRBV4-1	14	TRBJ1-1	few	NA	CASSQGGARTEAFF	TGCGCCAGCAGCCAAGGGGGGGCGAGGACTGAAGCTTTCTTT
TRBV29-1	13	TRBJ2-5	NA	TRBD1	CSTPTGAGETQYF	TGCAGCACTCCGACAGGGGCCGGGGAGACCCAGTACTTC
TRBV2	17	TRBJ2-1	NA	TRBD2	CASSAEGAGGSYNEQFF	TGTGCCAGCAGTGCGGAGGGCGCGGGGGGCTCCTACAATGAGCAGTTCTTC
TRBV19	12	TRBJ1-2	NA	TRBD1	CASNDRGYGYTF	TGTGCCAGTAACGACAGGGGCTATGGCTACACCTTC
TRBV30	16	TRBJ2-1	NA	NA	CAWSVRRFSRYNEQFF	TGTGCCTGGAGTGTACGTAGGTTTTCTCGATACAATGAGCAGTTCTTC
TRBV27	14	TRBJ1-5	few	NA	CASSRDGSNQPQHF	TGTGCCAGCAGTCGGGACGGTAGCAATCAGCCCCAGCATTTT
TRBV9	15	TRBJ2-7	NA	NA	CASSVEFGVSYEQYF	TGTGCCAGCAGCGTAGAATTCGGGGTCTCCTACGAGCAGTACTTC
TRBV18	16	TRBJ1-1	NA	NA	CASSPTQGWRDTEAFF	TGTGCCAGCTCACCAACGCAGGGTTGGAGGGACACTGAAGCTTTCTTT
TRBV28	16	TRBJ2-5	NA	TRBD1	CASSLGARGYQETQYF	TGTGCCAGCAGTTTGGGTGCCAGGGGGTACCAAGAGACCCAGTACTTC
TRBV7-2	15	TRBJ2-1	once	NA	CASSIGQGGQNEQFF	TGTGCCAGCAGCATCGGGCAGGGGGGGCAGAATGAGCAGTTCTTC
TRBV7-9	14	TRBJ2-5	NA	TRBD2	CASSLATSEETQYF	TGTGCCAGCAGCTTAGCGACTAGCGAGGAGACCCAGTACTTC
TRBV20-1	12	TRBJ1-2	NA	NA	CSAENTDYGYTF	TGCAGTGCCGAGAACACGGACTATGGCTACACCTTC
TRBV2	15	TRBJ2-1	NA	NA	CASREQGSSYNEQFF	TGTGCCAGCAGGGAACAGGGTAGCTCCTACAATGAGCAGTTCTTC
TRBV30	17	TRBJ2-1	NA	TRBD1	CAWSYPTGLSSYNEQFF	TGTGCCTGGAGTTACCCGACAGGGCTTAGCTCCTACAATGAGCAGTTCTTC
TRBV6-5	14	TRBJ1-1	few	NA	CASSSGTENTEAFF	TGTGCCAGCAGTTCCGGGACCGAGAACACTGAAGCTTTCTTT
TRBV5-1	15	TRBJ1-2	NA	NA	CASSLEGGSGYGYTF	TGCGCCAGCAGCTTGGAAGGGGGGAGCGGCTATGGCTACACCTTC
TRBV6-5	15	TRBJ2-7	NA	TRBD2	CASRSTSGSSYEQYF	TGTGCCAGCAGATCTACTAGCGGGAGCTCCTACGAGCAGTACTTC
TRBV20-1	15	TRBJ1-1	NA	NA	CSAREVASIYTEAFF	TGCAGTGCTAGAGAGGTTGCCTCGATTTACACTGAAGCTTTCTTT